This is a list of T cell receptor beta chains from one sample in a study of blood T cell repertoires in COVID-19. Only in-frame clones appear in the TCRdb table, and some are missing; sequencing was by immunoSEQ multiplex PCR. The sample consists of about 480,000 clones, around 90% of them appearing once. Source material: peripheral blood. The receptors stem from a woman aged 45-59 years with COVID-19, enrolled during active disease. Each CDR3 is given with its conserved first and last residue. Each record gives: J gene, V gene, D gene, clone size, CDR3 protein, CDR3 DNA. D genes are given only for firm matches. Clone size is shown for a subset of rows, as once, few, many or a class of expanded clone.

J: TRBJ2-1
V: TRBV19
D: .
size: .
CDR3: CASSIQGLRGGEQFF
DNA: TGTGCCAGTAGTATACAGGGCTTAAGGGGAGGTGAGCAGTTCTTC

J: TRBJ2-7
V: TRBV2
D: .
size: few
CDR3: CASTVRGPYEQYF
DNA: TGTGCCAGCACCGTGCGGGGTCCGTACGAGCAGTACTTC

J: TRBJ2-3
V: TRBV7-2
D: .
size: .
CDR3: CASSLPVLDTQYF
DNA: TGTGCCAGCAGCTTACCGGTATTAGATACGCAGTATTTT

J: TRBJ1-6
V: TRBV7-3
D: .
size: .
CDR3: CASSLAGSGSPLHF
DNA: TGTGCCAGCAGCTTAGCAGGGTCAGGATCACCCCTCCACTTT

J: TRBJ1-6
V: TRBV4-1
D: .
size: .
CDR3: CASSQRSSPLHF
DNA: TGCGCCAGCAGCCAGAGAAGTTCACCCCTCCACTTT

J: TRBJ1-2
V: TRBV5-1
D: .
size: .
CDR3: CASSVIQGGEGYTF
DNA: TGCGCCAGCAGCGTTATACAGGGAGGGGAAGGCTACACCTTC

J: TRBJ1-4
V: TRBV4-1
D: .
size: .
CDR3: CASSRAQGYTNEKLFF
DNA: TGCGCCAGCAGCCGAGCACAGGGTTATACTAATGAAAAACTGTTTTTT

J: TRBJ2-3
V: TRBV11-2
D: TRBD1
size: .
CDR3: CASSPGTGGPDTQYF
DNA: TGTGCCAGCAGCCCCGGGACAGGGGGTCCAGATACGCAGTATTTT

J: TRBJ2-7
V: TRBV3-1/TRBV3-2
D: .
size: .
CDR3: CASSPKGSYEQYF
DNA: TGTGCCAGCAGCCCCAAGGGGTCCTACGAGCAGTACTTC

J: TRBJ2-2
V: TRBV27
D: .
size: .
CDR3: CASSLSGGNTGELFF
DNA: TGTGCCAGCAGTTTATCCGGGGGGAACACCGGGGAGCTGTTTTTT

J: TRBJ1-2
V: TRBV30
D: .
size: .
CDR3: CAWSQGSNYGYTF
DNA: TGTGCCTGGAGTCAGGGGTCCAACTATGGCTACACCTTC

J: TRBJ1-1
V: TRBV5-1
D: .
size: few
CDR3: CASTLLEGGTEAFF
DNA: TGCGCCAGCACCCTATTGGAGGGAGGGACTGAAGCTTTCTTT

J: TRBJ2-5
V: TRBV7-2
D: TRBD1
size: .
CDR3: CASSSPRDRVQETQYF
DNA: TGTGCCAGCAGCTCTCCCCGGGACAGGGTTCAAGAGACCCAGTACTTC

J: TRBJ1-5
V: TRBV27
D: TRBD1
size: .
CDR3: CASSPGTGGSQPQHF
DNA: TGTGCCAGCAGCCCTGGGACAGGGGGTTCTCAGCCCCAGCATTTT

J: TRBJ1-1
V: TRBV27
D: .
size: .
CDR3: CASRFGGQTLF
DNA: TGTGCCAGCCGTTTCGGGGGGCAAACCTTATTT

J: TRBJ2-3
V: TRBV13
D: TRBD2
size: .
CDR3: CASSLKGGGATDTQYF
DNA: TGTGCCAGCAGCTTAAAAGGCGGGGGGGCCACGGATACGCAGTATTTT

J: TRBJ2-7
V: TRBV4-1
D: .
size: .
CDR3: CASSQEAGSPYEQYF
DNA: TGCGCCAGCAGCCAAGAGGCGGGAAGTCCCTACGAGCAGTACTTC

J: TRBJ1-2
V: TRBV15
D: .
size: .
CDR3: CATSQGDKYGYTF
DNA: TGTGCCACCTCCCAAGGGGACAAGTATGGCTACACCTTC

J: TRBJ2-7
V: TRBV6-5
D: .
size: .
CDR3: CASSSPGVEQYF
DNA: TGTGCCAGCAGCTCCCCCGGGGTCGAGCAGTACTTC

J: TRBJ2-2
V: TRBV5-1
D: .
size: .
CDR3: CASSPLTVTGELFF
DNA: TGCGCCAGCAGCCCACTGACAGTCACCGGGGAGCTGTTTTTT

J: TRBJ2-1
V: TRBV6-5
D: TRBD1
size: .
CDR3: CASRPGQGYYNEQFF
DNA: TGTGCCAGCAGGCCGGGACAGGGGTATTACAATGAGCAGTTCTTC

J: TRBJ1-2
V: TRBV5-5
D: .
size: .
CDR3: CASSSAGGGGYTF
DNA: TGTGCCAGCAGTTCCGCTGGGGGAGGCGGCTACACCTTC

J: TRBJ2-2
V: TRBV5-6
D: TRBD2
size: .
CDR3: CASRHKRGTGELFF
DNA: TGTGCCAGCAGACACAAGCGGGGTACCGGGGAGCTGTTTTTT

J: TRBJ1-3
V: TRBV10-3
D: TRBD1
size: .
CDR3: CAARDSNSGNTIYF
DNA: TGTGCCGCCAGGGACAGCAACTCTGGAAACACCATATATTTT

J: TRBJ2-7
V: TRBV5-8
D: .
size: .
CDR3: CASSLAWGESYEQYF
DNA: TGTGCCAGCAGCTTGGCCTGGGGAGAGTCCTACGAGCAGTACTTC

J: TRBJ1-1
V: TRBV2
D: .
size: once
CDR3: CASSRTENTEAFF
DNA: TGTGCCAGCAGTAGGACAGAGAACACTGAAGCTTTCTTT

J: TRBJ1-2
V: TRBV4-2
D: TRBD1
size: few
CDR3: CASSQSRDRGNYGYTF
DNA: TGTGCCAGCAGCCAAAGTAGGGACAGGGGGAACTATGGCTACACCTTC

J: TRBJ2-3
V: TRBV14
D: TRBD1
size: .
CDR3: CASSSTGASTDTQYF
DNA: TGTGCCAGCAGCTCGACAGGGGCTAGCACAGATACGCAGTATTTT

J: TRBJ2-1
V: TRBV2
D: TRBD2
size: .
CDR3: CASSEARIAGGPLFF
DNA: TGTGCCAGCAGTGAAGCGAGAATAGCGGGGGGGCCGTTGTTCTTC

J: TRBJ1-3
V: TRBV28
D: .
size: .
CDR3: CASSLAPVSGNTIYF
DNA: TGTGCCAGCAGTCTGGCTCCCGTCTCTGGAAACACCATATATTTT

J: TRBJ2-7
V: TRBV19
D: .
size: .
CDR3: CASSIDPENRPYSF
DNA: TGTGCCAGTAGTATAGATCCCGAGAACAGGCCCTACTCTTTC

J: TRBJ1-2
V: TRBV30
D: .
size: .
CDR3: CAWSEGGDYGYTF
DNA: TGTGCCTGGAGTGAGGGGGGGGACTATGGCTACACCTTC

J: TRBJ1-1
V: TRBV28
D: TRBD1
size: .
CDR3: CASSLRTTGAIKAFF
DNA: TGTGCCAGCAGTTTACGAACGACAGGGGCAATTAAAGCTTTCTTT

J: TRBJ1-1
V: TRBV5-1
D: TRBD1
size: .
CDR3: CASSLDRGRTEAFF
DNA: TGCGCCAGCAGCTTGGACAGGGGAAGAACTGAAGCTTTCTTT

J: TRBJ2-7
V: TRBV19
D: .
size: .
CDR3: CASSTNPGDEQYF
DNA: TGTGCCAGTAGCACAAACCCGGGGGACGAGCAGTACTTC

J: TRBJ1-2
V: TRBV7-8
D: .
size: .
CDR3: CASSLAGSEGYTF
DNA: TGTGCCAGCAGCTTGGCAGGTTCAGAGGGCTACACCTTC

J: TRBJ1-5
V: TRBV6-5
D: .
size: .
CDR3: CASSSYRAGSNQPQHF
DNA: TGTGCCAGCAGTTCCTACAGAGCAGGGAGCAATCAGCCCCAGCATTTT

J: TRBJ2-3
V: TRBV3-1/TRBV3-2
D: .
size: .
CDR3: CASSLYSTDTQYF
DNA: TGTGCCAGCAGCCTGTATAGCACAGATACGCAGTATTTT

J: TRBJ1-2
V: TRBV30
D: TRBD1
size: .
CDR3: CAWRLRDRAVYGYTF
DNA: TGTGCCTGGAGGCTGAGGGACAGGGCGGTCTATGGCTACACCTTC

J: TRBJ1-2
V: TRBV15
D: .
size: .
CDR3: CATSVFRDYGYTF
DNA: TGTGCCACCAGCGTATTTCGGGACTATGGCTACACCTTC

J: TRBJ2-4
V: TRBV6-2/TRBV6-3
D: .
size: .
CDR3: CASSQGFGIQYF
DNA: TGTGCCAGCAGCCAGGGGTTTGGCATTCAGTACTTC

J: TRBJ1-5
V: TRBV28
D: TRBD1
size: few
CDR3: CASSLARGLHQPQHF
DNA: TGTGCCAGCAGTTTAGCCAGGGGGCTTCATCAGCCCCAGCATTTT

J: TRBJ1-6
V: TRBV30
D: .
size: once
CDR3: CAWSELKSGPLHF
DNA: TGTGCCTGGAGTGAGTTAAAATCAGGACCCCTCCACTTT

J: TRBJ1-2
V: TRBV7-9
D: .
size: .
CDR3: CASSPEGSSGGSNYGYTF
DNA: TGTGCCAGCAGCCCAGAGGGATCCTCGGGTGGTTCTAACTATGGCTACACCTTC

J: TRBJ1-4
V: TRBV12-5
D: TRBD1
size: few
CDR3: CASGPDRGGAKLFF
DNA: TGTGCTAGTGGACCCGACAGGGGGGGAGCAAAACTGTTTTTT

J: TRBJ2-7
V: TRBV9
D: .
size: .
CDR3: CASSAGDSYEQYF
DNA: TGTGCCAGCAGCGCCGGGGATTCCTACGAGCAGTACTTC

J: TRBJ1-5
V: TRBV10-3
D: TRBD1
size: .
CDR3: CAISESTGESGNQPQHF
DNA: TGTGCCATCAGTGAGTCGACAGGGGAGAGCGGCAATCAGCCCCAGCATTTT

J: TRBJ1-1
V: TRBV18
D: .
size: .
CDR3: CASSPRSWDTEAFF
DNA: TGTGCCAGCTCACCAAGGAGCTGGGACACTGAAGCTTTCTTT

J: TRBJ1-5
V: TRBV2
D: .
size: .
CDR3: CASRGDGANQPQHF
DNA: TGTGCCAGCAGGGGAGACGGAGCGAATCAGCCCCAGCATTTT

J: TRBJ2-3
V: TRBV5-1
D: TRBD2
size: .
CDR3: CASSLGLAGVTDTQYF
DNA: TGCGCCAGCAGCTTGGGGTTAGCGGGGGTCACAGATACGCAGTATTTT

J: TRBJ1-1
V: TRBV5-6
D: .
size: .
CDR3: CASSGLRVSSTEAFF
DNA: TGTGCCAGCAGCGGCCTCAGGGTTAGTTCCACTGAAGCTTTCTTT

J: TRBJ2-6
V: TRBV4-2
D: TRBD1
size: .
CDR3: CASSQRQGFSSGANVLTF
DNA: TGTGCCAGCAGCCAAAGACAGGGATTTAGCTCTGGGGCCAACGTCCTGACTTTC

J: TRBJ2-1
V: TRBV5-1
D: .
size: .
CDR3: CASSFDRNNEQFF
DNA: TGCGCCAGCAGCTTCGACAGGAACAATGAGCAGTTCTTC

J: TRBJ2-1
V: TRBV4-2
D: .
size: once
CDR3: CASSLPGYSYNEQFF
DNA: TGTGCCAGCAGCCTCCCAGGCTACTCCTACAATGAGCAGTTCTTC

J: TRBJ1-5
V: TRBV12-3/TRBV12-4
D: .
size: .
CDR3: CASSRTDNQPQHF
DNA: TGTGCCAGCAGTAGGACAGACAATCAGCCCCAGCATTTT